What follows are 14 T cell receptor beta chains derived from one specimen sequenced in a study of a mutant IDH1 vaccine in newly diagnosed glioma. Only in-frame clones appear in the TCRdb table, and some are missing; sequencing was by immunoSEQ multiplex PCR. The sample lists about 74,000 clones; about 88% were seen once. The time point: week 35, safety follow-up. Each dose of the vaccine consisted of 300 ug of mutant IDH1 20-mer peptide, with topical imiquimod. Their antigens remain unidentified. Sequencing was performed on PBMCs, taken from a glioma patient whose treatment included an IDH1 peptide vaccine. Receptor source: a man aged 25 to 40 with glioma.

V gene TRBV27 combines with J gene TRBJ2-7; 8 nucleotides line up with TRBD2. The CDR3 is 17 amino acids. Germline V gene data show CDR1 as MNHEY and CDR2 as SMNVEV (reference sequence). With V trimmed by 6 bases and J by 0 bases, 13 bases remained unmatched. In nucleotides, the CDR3 is TGTGCCAGCAGCACCCGCTATACTAGCGGCAGCTCCTACGAGCAGTACTTC. It is translated as CASSTRYTSGSSYEQYF.

The rearrangement uses TRBV2 and TRBJ2-7; 11 bases fit TRBD2. The length of the CDR3 is 15 residues. Trimming at V came to 7 bases and at J to 3 bases, leaving 8 bases not matched to a gene. In germline, CDR1 is SNHLY, CDR2 FYNNEI. The CDR3, as DNA: TGTGCCAGCAAACCGGGACTAGCGGATAACTACGAGCAGTACTTC. Protein product: CASKPGLADNYEQYF.

V gene TRBV11-2 combines with J gene TRBJ1-1, with D uncertain. Germline lookup yields CDR1 SGHAT and CDR2 FQNNGV. The V and J ends lost 2 bases and 5 bases respectively, with 3 bases between them. The CDR3 is 11 amino acids. Here the CDR3 reads CASSLQTEAFF. The CDR3 DNA reads TGTGCCAGCAGCTTACAGACTGAAGCTTTCTTT.

This chain links TRBV27 with TRBJ2-1; 7 bases agree with TRBD1. This CDR3 is built from 15 residues. The V and J ends lost 6 bases and 2 bases, in that order; junction bases with no gene match: 7. Germline V gives CDR1 MNHEY, CDR2 SMNVEV (reference sequence). The CDR3 loop is CASSWDRFPYNEQFF. The CDR3 DNA is TGTGCCAGCAGCTGGGACAGATTTCCCTACAATGAGCAGTTCTTC.

V and J are TRBV6-5 and TRBJ2-5; D gene unclear. The V gene's germline CDR1 is MNHEY and CDR2 SVGAGI. V dropped 5 bases and J dropped 4 bases, with 8 bases sitting between them. The CDR3 sequence is 12 residues long. The CDR3 loop reads CASSRSGETQYF. The DNA for the CDR3 is TGTGCCAGCAGTCGCAGTGGAGAGACCCAGTACTTC.

The rearrangement joins TRBV7-3 to TRBJ2-5; D is perhaps TRBD2 (6 bases). V was clipped by 0 bases and J by 2 bases, with 13 bases between them. The germline CDR1 and CDR2 sequences are SGHTA and FQGTGA. The CDR3 runs to 16 residues. CDR3 in DNA: TGTGCCAGCAGCTTAACAGGTAGCGGAGTTCAAGAGACCCAGTACTTC. Translated, it gives CASSLTGSGVQETQYF.

The chain combines TRBV19 with TRBJ2-2, with a weak D call TRBD2 (6 bases). The CDR3 runs 16 residues. Trimming stripped 8 bases from V and 6 bases from J, with 22 bases between. The V gene's germline CDR1 is LNHDA and CDR2 SQIVND (reference sequence). The CDR3 DNA reads TGTGCCAGTGGGGGGAGCGTTCAAGTCTCCGCCGGGGAGCTGTTTTTT. It specifies CASGGSVQVSAGELFF.

The CDR3 DNA reads TGCGCCAGCAGCTTTCCCACCAATGAAAAACTGTTTTTT. Its translation: CASSFPTNEKLFF. The chain recombines TRBV5-1 with TRBJ1-4; no definite D call. The CDR3 totals 13 residues. CDR1 and CDR2 (germline): SGHRS, YFSETQ. Trimming took 2 bases from V and 5 from J, leaving 7 bases between them. Combining the CDR3 with reference TRBV5-1 and TRBJ1-4 gives the whole variable domain KAGVTQTPRYLIKTRGQQVTLSCSPISGHRSVSWYQQTPGQGLQFLFEYFSETQRNKGNFPGRFSGRQFSNSRSEMNVSTLELGDSALYLCASSFPTNEKLFFGSGTQLSVL.

Notes on this clone: Other DNA sequences of this sample code for an identical CDR3. CDR3 sequence: CASSFGQGSTGELFF. Here the CDR3 DNA reads TGCGCCAGCAGCTTCGGGCAAGGGAGCACCGGGGAGCTGTTTTTT. J is TRBJ2-2 and V is TRBV5-1, with a weak D call TRBD2 (5 bases). Per germline, CDR1 SGHRS and CDR2 YFSETQ. There are 15 residues in the CDR3. V dropped 2 bases and J dropped 4 bases, with 12 bases sitting between them.

This clone was seen a few times. V usage is TRBV6-1 and J usage is TRBJ1-5; D gene unclear. Trimming left V 2 bases short and J 2 bases short, with 10 bases between. Per the germline V gene, CDR1 is MNHNS and CDR2 is SASEGT. This CDR3 has 15 residues. In DNA form, the CDR3 reads TGTGCCAGCAGTGAATTTCTGGGAGGCAATCAGCCCCAGCATTTT. Its protein is CASSEFLGGNQPQHF.

This chain uses TRBV2 with TRBJ2-3; 10 bases align to TRBD2. CDR3 length equals 15 residues. CDR1 and CDR2 from the germline V gene are SNHLY and FYNNEI. The J segment lost 5 bases and the V segment lost 2 bases, leaving 4 bases of the junction unmatched. The chain's CDR3 is CASSELAGEIDTQYF. CDR3 in DNA: TGTGCCAGCAGTGAACTAGCGGGAGAGATAGATACGCAGTATTTT. Combining the CDR3 with reference TRBV2 and TRBJ2-3 gives the whole variable domain EPEVTQTPSHQVTQMGQEVILRCVPISNHLYFYWYRQILGQKVEFLVSFYNNEISEKSEIFDDQFSVERPDGSNFTLKIRSTKLEDSAMYFCASSELAGEIDTQYFGPGTRLTVL.

This chain joins TRBV5-6 and TRBJ1-1; D gene unclear. The germline V gene has CDR1 SGHDT and CDR2 YYEEEE. The CDR3 runs to 11 residues. Trimming left V 5 bases short and J 2 bases short, with 4 bases between. DNA of the CDR3: TGTGCCAGCAGTTTTAACACTGAAGCTTTCTTT. Translated, it gives CASSFNTEAFF. Complete variable domain (other parts from reference TRBV5-6 and TRBJ1-1): DAGVTQSPTHLIKTRGQQVTLRCSPKSGHDTVSWYQQALGQGPQFIFQYYEEEERQRGNFPDRFSGHQFPNYSSELNVNALLLGDSALYLCASSFNTEAFFGQGTRLTVV.

This chain uses TRBV28 with TRBJ1-6; D perhaps matches TRBD1 (5 bases). Germline CDR1 and CDR2: MDHEN and SYDVKM. The CDR3 is 18 amino acids. V lost 4 bases and J 8 bases, leaving 24 bases between the germline ends. The CDR3 spells CASSSPAGAQSGHSPLHF. The CDR3 DNA sequence: TGTGCCAGCAGTTCCCCCGCCGGGGCCCAAAGTGGGCATTCACCCCTCCACTTT.

V gene TRBV28 combines with J gene TRBJ1-6; D is ambiguous. V lost 2 bases to trimming and J lost 5 bases, with 10 bases between them. CDR1 MDHEN and CDR2 SYDVKM come from the germline V gene. The CDR3 sequence is 15 residues long. In nucleotides, the CDR3 is TGTGCCAGCAGTTTAGTCTCACAACATAATTCACCCCTCCACTTT. This translates into CASSLVSQHNSPLHF.